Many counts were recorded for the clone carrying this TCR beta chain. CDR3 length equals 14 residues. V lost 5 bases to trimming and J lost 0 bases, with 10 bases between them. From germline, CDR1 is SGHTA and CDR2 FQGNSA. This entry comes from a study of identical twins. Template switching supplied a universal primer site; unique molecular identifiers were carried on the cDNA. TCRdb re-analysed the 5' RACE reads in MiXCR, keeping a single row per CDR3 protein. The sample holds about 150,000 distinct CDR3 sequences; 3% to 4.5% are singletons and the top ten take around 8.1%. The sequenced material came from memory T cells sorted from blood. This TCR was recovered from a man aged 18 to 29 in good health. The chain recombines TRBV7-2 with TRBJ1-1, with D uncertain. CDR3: CASSPGSLNTEAFF. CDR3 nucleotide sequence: TGTGCCAGCAGCCCGGGTTCCCTGAACACTGAAGCTTTCTTT.